The 24 T cell receptor beta chains below were found in one sample sequenced in a study of blood T cells in healthy people across ages. Primers used in a second PCR of about 7 to 12 cycles were a sample-barcoded 5' primer and a J-beta primer mix. MiXCR was run by TCRdb on the 5' RACE reads, yielding one entry per CDR3 protein. This table has some 900,000 distinct CDR3 sequences, under 50% appearing once. The sequenced sample was blood. The receptors come from a man aged 25-45 years in good health.

This clonotype was seen more than once but under ten times. This chain joins TRBV20-1 and TRBJ2-7; weak D call: TRBD2 (6 bases). This CDR3 has 15 residues. The germline V and J ends were trimmed by 0 bases and 2 bases, with 14 bases remaining between them. Germline CDR1 DFQATT, CDR2 SNEGSKA (reference sequence). The CDR3 nucleotides read TGCAGTGCTAGAGATATCAAGCGGGCAACCTACGAGCAGTACTTC. It yields the protein CSARDIKRATYEQYF.

This clonotype was counted between two and nine times. V is TRBV7-6 and J is TRBJ2-3, with 13 bases fitting TRBD2. This CDR3 spans 15 amino acids. Trimming removed 5 bases from V and 4 bases from J; junction bases left unmatched: 3. The germline V gene has CDR1 SGHVS and CDR2 FNYEAQ. The CDR3 nucleotides are TGTGCCAGCAGCATTACTAGCGGGGGGGCAGATACGCAGTATTTT. The encoded protein is CASSITSGGADTQYF. The variable domain in full, completed from reference TRBV7-6 and TRBJ2-3, reads GAGVSQSPRYKVTKRGQDVALRCDPISGHVSLYWYRQALGQGPEFLTYFNYEAQQDKSGLPNDRFSAERPEGSISTLTIQRTEQRDSAMYRCASSITSGGADTQYFGPGTRLTVL.

The chain recombines TRBV7-9 with TRBJ2-5; tentatively, D is TRBD1 or TRBD2 (6 bases each). Judging by the DNA end, TRBJ2-7 fits better; the J call may be wrong. The germline V gene encodes CDR1 SEHNR and CDR2 FQNEAQ (reference sequence). The CDR3 has 15 amino acids. CDR3 DNA: TGTGCCAGCAGCTTAGGTGGGGGGCGCAGGAACGAGCAGTACTTC. Encoded protein: CASSLGGGRRNEQYF.

V is TRBV20-1 and J is TRBJ2-7; TRBD1 aligns across 10 bases. V gave up 3 bases and J gave up 6 bases; unmatched junction bases: 8. The CDR3 loop spans 14 amino acids. CDR1 is DFQATT and CDR2 is SNEGSKA in the germline V gene (reference sequence). The CDR3 region is CSAREIRDRGEQYF. The CDR3 coding sequence is TGCAGTGCTAGGGAAATCCGGGACAGGGGCGAGCAGTACTTC.

The rearrangement uses TRBV6-5 and TRBJ2-1, with D perhaps TRBD1 (6 bases). This CDR3 is built from 15 residues. Trimming removed 6 bases from V and 2 bases from J, with 14 bases in between. CDR1 and CDR2 from the germline V gene are MNHEY and SVGAGI. The CDR3 bases are TGTGCCAGCAGGGACTCCAGGGGCCCCTACAATGAGCAGTTCTTC. Protein product: CASRDSRGPYNEQFF.

The chain has TRBV5-6 and TRBJ2-5, with D possibly TRBD1 on 6 matching bases. V lost 2 bases and J lost 0, with 8 bases in between. This CDR3 has 14 residues. Germline V gene lookup returns CDR1 SGHDT and CDR2 YYEEEE. In DNA form, the CDR3 reads TGTGCCAGCAGCTTCAGGACAGACCAAGAGACCCAGTACTTC. Translating gives CASSFRTDQETQYF.

This clonotype was found a few times. This chain links TRBV6-2 or TRBV6-3 with TRBJ2-2, with no clear D. CDR1 is MNHEY and CDR2 is SVGEGT in the germline V gene. Between the trimmed V and J ends, which lost 7 bases and 4 bases, there was a span of 10 bases. The CDR3 consists of 13 residues. Written as DNA, the CDR3 is TGTGCCAGCACCACCGGGTTCACCGGGGAGCTGTTTTTT. It encodes CASTTGFTGELFF.

A single count supports this clonotype. The V and J genes are TRBV24-1 and TRBJ1-1; a weak D match, TRBD1 (6 bases). The V gene lost 10 bases and the J gene lost 7 bases, with 15 bases spanning the gap. Germline assignment: CDR1 KGHDR and CDR2 SFDVKD. The CDR3 runs 12 residues. The CDR3 loop reads CATRGRGLEAFF. CDR3 DNA sequence: TGTGCCACTCGCGGCAGGGGACTTGAAGCTTTCTTT.

The chain carries TRBV24-1 and TRBJ2-1; 12 bases fit TRBD1. CDR3 length: 16 residues. Germline V lookup: CDR1 KGHDR, CDR2 SFDVKD. V lost 6 bases and J lost 2; bases outside the gene matches: 4. The CDR3 sequence: CATSPGQGAAYNEQFF. The DNA of the CDR3 is TGTGCCACCAGTCCGGGACAGGGGGCGGCCTACAATGAGCAGTTCTTC.

This chain uses TRBV2 with TRBJ2-1; 9 nucleotides line up with TRBD1. The CDR3 contains 13 residues. Germline V gives CDR1 SNHLY, CDR2 FYNNEI. DNA for the CDR3: TGTGCTGCCCGGGACAGGGAGAGGGGTGAGCAGTTCTTC. This translates into CAARDRERGEQFF.

This rearrangement joins TRBV27 to TRBJ2-7, with D unclear. The V gene lost 1 base and the J gene lost 1 base, with 5 bases spanning the gap. The germline gives CDR1 MNHEY, CDR2 SMNVEV (reference sequence). CDR3 length: 13 residues. The CDR3 here is CASSLWDSYEQYF. As DNA, the CDR3 is TGTGCCAGCAGTTTATGGGATTCCTACGAGCAGTACTTC.

This clonotype was seen a few times. The genes are TRBV7-9 and TRBJ2-5; 8 bases match TRBD1. This CDR3 is 15 amino acids long. Germline V lookup: CDR1 SEHNR, CDR2 FQNEAQ (reference sequence). Unmatched junction bases numbered 9, after V lost 5 bases and J lost 4 bases. CDR3: CASSTLTGEVETQYF. The CDR3 coding sequence is TGTGCCAGCAGCACCCTGACAGGGGAGGTAGAGACCCAGTACTTC.

The rearrangement links TRBV6-5 to TRBJ1-2, with a possible D match to TRBD1 (5 bases). The V gene's germline CDR1 is MNHEY and CDR2 SVGAGI. Trimming left V 2 bases short and J 8 bases short, with 15 bases between. The CDR3 spans 14 residues. CDR3 amino acids: CASSYRGPPDGYTF. The CDR3 nucleotides are TGTGCCAGCAGTTACCGGGGACCGCCGGACGGCTACACCTTC.

The chain is built from TRBV10-3 and TRBJ1-6; 8 bases are shared with TRBD1. The germline V gene has CDR1 ENHRY and CDR2 SYGVKD. The length of the CDR3 is 15 residues. J was trimmed by 8 bases and V by 6 bases; bases with no gene match: 9. The CDR3 reads CAISHGQGSDSPLHF. The CDR3 DNA sequence: TGTGCCATCAGCCACGGACAGGGTAGTGATTCACCCCTCCACTTT.

The chain carries TRBV27 and TRBJ1-6; D is possibly TRBD1 (5 bases). V lost 3 bases, J lost 8 bases, and 14 bases lay in between. CDR1 is MNHEY, CDR2 SMNVEV, per germline (reference sequence). The CDR3 runs to 15 residues. CDR3 sequence: CASSLVDIPYSPLHF. Written as DNA, the CDR3 is TGTGCCAGCAGTTTGGTGGACATCCCATATTCACCCCTCCACTTT.

The table lists this clonotype with a few counts. The chain employs TRBV2 and TRBJ1-1; 7 bases match TRBD1. The CDR3 has 20 amino acids. Germline CDR1 reads SNHLY; CDR2 reads FYNNEI. V gave up 3 bases and J gave up 1 base; unmatched junction bases: 20. The CDR3 DNA reads as TGTGCCAGCAGTGAGTGGGAGTTTGGAGGGGGCTACGTCTCGAACACTGAAGCTTTCTTT. Amino acids: CASSEWEFGGGYVSNTEAFF.

The chain employs TRBV20-1 and TRBJ1-2, with 8 bases identical to TRBD1. V lost 6 bases to trimming and J lost 6 bases; unmatched junction nucleotides: 3. The CDR3 covers 11 residues. Per germline, CDR1 DFQATT and CDR2 SNEGSKA (reference sequence). This chain's CDR3 is CSARQGNGYTF. The CDR3 DNA is TGCAGTGCCCGACAGGGGAATGGCTACACCTTC.

This chain joins TRBV3-1 and TRBJ1-2; D is undetermined. Germline V gene data show CDR1 as LGHDT and CDR2 as YNNKEL (reference sequence). The CDR3 has 14 amino acids. V was trimmed by 1 base and J by 2 bases, leaving 8 bases between them. The CDR3 nucleotides are TGTGCCAGCAGCCAAGTGGCCAGCAACTATGGCTACACCTTC. It yields the protein CASSQVASNYGYTF.

The genes are TRBV7-6 and TRBJ1-1, with D uncertain. The CDR3 covers 14 residues. Trimming cost V 5 bases and J 4 bases, with 14 bases left between them. In germline, CDR1 is SGHVS, CDR2 FNYEAQ. CDR3 sequence: CASSPLEASTEAFF. The CDR3 DNA is TGTGCCAGCAGCCCCCTCGAGGCGAGCACTGAAGCTTTCTTT.

This clonotype was found a few times. The rearrangement joins TRBV28 to TRBJ2-5; D possibly matches TRBD1 or TRBD2 (5 bases each). The CDR3 consists of 15 residues. Germline V gene data show CDR1 as MDHEN and CDR2 as SYDVKM. Deletions cut 5 bases from V and 5 bases from J, with 18 bases between. As DNA, the CDR3 is TGTGCCAGCAGTGCCGGGACCGGCTTTGGGGAGACCCAGTACTTC. This codes for CASSAGTGFGETQYF.

The genes are TRBV7-2 and TRBJ2-5, with D hard to call. CDR3 length: 19 residues. Looked up from germline, CDR1 is SGHTA and CDR2 is FQGNSA. V was pared by 1 base and J by 1 base, with 22 bases between. CDR3 residues: CASSLGPLVMAPIQETQYF. CDR3 sequence (DNA): TGTGCCAGCAGCTTAGGACCCCTTGTAATGGCTCCGATCCAAGAGACCCAGTACTTC.

The rearrangement links TRBV5-6 to TRBJ2-7; a possible D gene is TRBD2 (6 bases). V dropped 4 bases and J dropped 0 bases, with 14 bases sitting between them. Germline V gene sequence: CDR1 SGHDT, CDR2 YYEEEE. This CDR3 comprises 15 residues. As DNA, the CDR3 is TGTGCCAGCAGCCCGGCGGGACGGTTCTCCTACGAGCAGTACTTC. Its protein is CASSPAGRFSYEQYF.

As concerns this clonotype: This may arise from a read error, as a much more abundant clone is one base away. This chain uses TRBV5-1 with TRBJ2-3, with 9 bases fitting TRBD2. Germline V gives CDR1 SGHRS, CDR2 YFSETQ. The trim removed 3 bases at V and 4 bases at J, leaving 6 bases unmatched. The CDR3 is 15 amino acids. CDR3 in DNA: TGCGCCAGCAGCTCAAGCGGGGGGTACCCAGATACGCAGTATTTT. Its translation: CASSSSGGYPDTQYF.

V usage is TRBV5-1 and J usage is TRBJ2-3; 7 nucleotides line up with TRBD1. The trim removed 4 bases at V and 0 bases at J, leaving 5 bases unmatched. The V gene's germline CDR1 is SGHRS and CDR2 YFSETQ. The CDR3 is made up of 15 amino acids. The CDR3 here is CASSPSGQSTDTQYF. The CDR3 bases are TGCGCCAGCAGCCCCTCGGGACAGAGCACAGATACGCAGTATTTT.